One and the same sample provided the 27 T cell receptor beta chains below, sequenced in a study of cytomegalovirus exposure and HLA in healthy donors. Primers: 60 Vbeta forward and 13 Jbeta reverse. Profiling relied on immunoSEQ multiplex PCR, and the TCRdb table lists in-frame clones only, not all of them. The sample lists some 200,000 clones, around three quarters occurring once. What was sequenced was PBMCs. These receptor sequences come from a woman aged 45-59 years in good health and CMV-seronegative.

V and J are TRBV28 and TRBJ1-1, with TRBD1 identical over 8 bases. Germline V lookup: CDR1 MDHEN, CDR2 SYDVKM. J gave up 4 bases and V 7 bases, and 8 bases lay outside the gene matches. CDR3 size: 14 residues. The CDR3 region is CASNSQGAGTEAFF. CDR3 coding DNA: TGTGCCAGCAACTCGCAGGGGGCGGGCACTGAAGCTTTCTTT.

The V and J genes are TRBV5-1 and TRBJ2-1; 7 bases agree with TRBD2. V shed 5 bases and J 8 bases; nucleotides not matched to a gene: 13. CDR3 length equals 15 residues. Germline V gene lookup returns CDR1 SGHRS and CDR2 YFSETQ. The CDR3 loop reads CASRISGAGNYEQFF. The CDR3 DNA is TGCGCCAGCAGAATCAGCGGGGCGGGGAACTATGAGCAGTTCTTC. Full variable domain (remainder filled in from reference TRBV5-1 and TRBJ2-1): KAGVTQTPRYLIKTRGQQVTLSCSPISGHRSVSWYQQTPGQGLQFLFEYFSETQRNKGNFPGRFSGRQFSNSRSEMNVSTLELGDSALYLCASRISGAGNYEQFFGPGTRLTVL.

The chain combines TRBV5-1 with TRBJ1-1; possibly TRBD1 for D (5 bases). This CDR3 comprises 15 residues. V lost 1 base and J lost 5, with 15 bases in between. Germline CDR1 SGHRS, CDR2 YFSETQ. CDR3 bases: TGCGCCAGCAGCTTGTTGAGGGGAGGCGATACTGAAGCTTTCTTT. Its translation: CASSLLRGGDTEAFF.

The rearrangement joins TRBV7-2 to TRBJ2-7, with no clear D. This CDR3 is 15 amino acids long. Trimming removed 1 base from V and 1 base from J, with 11 bases in between. The V gene's germline CDR1 is SGHTA and CDR2 FQGNSA. The CDR3 DNA follows: TGTGCCAGCAGCTTAGACTTCGATTTTTCCTACGAGCAGTACTTC. This gives the protein CASSLDFDFSYEQYF.

J is TRBJ2-7 and V is TRBV4-3, with D perhaps TRBD2 (6 bases). Germline CDR1 is LGHNA and CDR2 is YSLEER. Trimming removed 1 base at V and 5 bases at J, with 12 bases between. The CDR3 is 14 amino acids. The CDR3 DNA follows: TGCGCCAGCAGCCAAGGGACTACTCAGAACGAGCAGTACTTC. Its translation: CASSQGTTQNEQYF.

The chain employs TRBV5-6 and TRBJ2-3; TRBD1 is a possible D gene (5 bases). Germline assignment: CDR1 SGHDT and CDR2 YYEEEE. With 3 bases removed from V and 1 base from J, the gap between germline ends came to 15 bases. The CDR3 loop spans 16 amino acids. The CDR3 spells CASSSWGLTGTDTQYF. The CDR3, as DNA: TGTGCCAGCAGCTCCTGGGGCTTGACGGGCACAGATACGCAGTATTTT.

V usage is TRBV7-3 and J usage is TRBJ2-2; D perhaps matches TRBD2 (5 bases). This CDR3 comprises 14 residues. Trimming took off 8 bases at V and 5 bases at J, with 15 bases between the two ends. Germline loops: CDR1 SGHTA, CDR2 FQGTGA. The CDR3 sequence is CASASGSWTGELFF. The CDR3 coding sequence is TGTGCCAGCGCCTCGGGGAGTTGGACCGGGGAGCTGTTTTTT.

The chain employs TRBV19 and TRBJ1-5, with a tentative D call TRBD1 (5 bases). The CDR3 length is 17 residues. Trimming removed 1 base from V and 2 bases from J, with 15 bases in between. The germline V gene has CDR1 LNHDA and CDR2 SQIVND (reference sequence). The CDR3 protein is CASSIVPQGSRNQPQHF. CDR3 coding DNA: TGTGCCAGTAGTATAGTCCCCCAGGGATCCCGCAATCAGCCCCAGCATTTT. Full variable domain (outside the CDR3, taken from reference TRBV19 and TRBJ1-5): DGGITQSPKYLFRKEGQNVTLSCEQNLNHDAMYWYRQDPGQGLRLIYYSQIVNDFQKGDIAEGYSVSREKKESFPLTVTSAQKNPTAFYLCASSIVPQGSRNQPQHFGDGTRLSIL.

The chain recombines TRBV5-1 with TRBJ1-4; D might be TRBD1 (5 bases). The CDR3 consists of 13 residues. Germline V CDR1 and CDR2: SGHRS, YFSETQ. With 6 bases removed from V and 4 bases from J, the gap between germline ends came to 10 bases. The CDR3 bases are TGCGCCAGCAAAACAGGCTTTAATGAAAAACTGTTTTTT. This translates into CASKTGFNEKLFF.

J is TRBJ2-2 and V is TRBV5-5, with D hard to call. V lost 0 bases and J 0 bases, leaving 6 bases between the germline ends. Germline V gene lookup returns CDR1 SGHKS and CDR2 YYEKEE (reference sequence). CDR3 length: 15 residues. CDR3 sequence: CASSLDRTNTGELFF. DNA for the CDR3: TGTGCCAGCAGCTTGGACAGAACGAACACCGGGGAGCTGTTTTTT. Full variable domain (outside the CDR3, taken from reference TRBV5-5 and TRBJ2-2): DAGVTQSPTHLIKTRGQQVTLRCSPISGHKSVSWYQQVLGQGPQFIFQYYEKEERGRGNFPDRFSARQFPNYSSELNVNALLLGDSALYLCASSLDRTNTGELFFGEGSRLTVL.

This clone was seen a single time. The V call is TRBV6-6, the J call TRBJ2-7; 9 bases match TRBD1. This CDR3 has 15 residues. CDR1 is MNHNY and CDR2 is SVGAGI in the germline V gene (reference sequence). With 6 bases clipped from V and 5 bases from J, the junction kept 11 bases outside the gene matches. The chain's CDR3 is CASRRQGGPKDEQYF. The CDR3 bases are TGTGCCAGCAGGAGACAGGGGGGCCCCAAAGACGAGCAGTACTTC.

V and J are TRBV28 and TRBJ1-4; D is perhaps TRBD1 (6 bases). The V gene lost 6 bases and the J gene lost 5 bases, with 19 bases spanning the gap. Germline CDR1 is MDHEN and CDR2 is SYDVKM. The CDR3 spans 16 residues. CDR3 region: CASRLKSGVGNEKLFF. The CDR3 DNA follows: TGTGCCAGCAGGCTGAAATCAGGGGTGGGAAATGAAAAACTGTTTTTT.

The V and J genes are TRBV19 and TRBJ2-7, with 10 positions matching TRBD2. This CDR3 spans 14 amino acids. V shed 5 bases, J shed 2 bases, and the junction held 3 bases outside the gene matches. Germline V gene lookup returns CDR1 LNHDA and CDR2 SQIVND (reference sequence). This CDR3 is CASSASGGPYEQYF. CDR3 DNA sequence: TGTGCCAGTAGTGCTAGCGGGGGTCCCTACGAGCAGTACTTC.

CDR3 sequence: CASSLGPGVSTYEQYF. The CDR3 DNA reads TGTGCCAGCAGCTTGGGTCCGGGAGTAAGTACCTACGAGCAGTACTTC. The V and J genes are TRBV5-5 and TRBJ2-7; D may be TRBD2 (6 bases). Deletions cut 0 bases from V and 2 bases from J, with 15 bases between. This CDR3 contains 16 residues. The germline gives CDR1 SGHKS, CDR2 YYEKEE (reference sequence).

The chain joins TRBV28 to TRBJ1-1; TRBD1 might be the D (5 bases). Germline V CDR1 and CDR2: MDHEN, SYDVKM. The CDR3 totals 15 residues. V lost 5 bases and J lost 6, with 19 bases in between. The DNA for the CDR3 is TGTGCCAGCAGTCATTTCTTCTCAGGGATACCTGAAGCTTTCTTT. Amino acids: CASSHFFSGIPEAFF.

CDR3 residues: CASTPGYQRGEQYF. In DNA, the CDR3 is TGTGCCAGCACCCCCGGATATCAAAGAGGGGAGCAGTACTTC. The V call is TRBV7-2, the J call TRBJ2-7, with D possibly matching TRBD2 (5 bases). Looked up from germline, CDR1 is SGHTA and CDR2 is FQGNSA. The length of the CDR3 is 14 residues. V was cut by 7 bases and J by 7 bases, with 20 bases left in between.

V gene TRBV6-6 combines with J gene TRBJ2-7; 9 bases are shared with TRBD1. The CDR3 totals 15 residues. With 0 bases clipped from V and 4 bases from J, the junction kept 4 bases outside the gene matches. In germline, CDR1 is MNHNY, CDR2 SVGAGI (reference sequence). CDR3 DNA sequence: TGTGCCAGCAGTTACTCGGGGACAGGGAGGTACGAGCAGTACTTC. Amino acids: CASSYSGTGRYEQYF.

This clone was seen only a few times. This chain joins TRBV19 and TRBJ1-2; 9 positions agree with TRBD1. The trim removed 7 bases at V and 7 bases at J, leaving 10 bases unmatched. This CDR3 region has 14 residues. Germline CDR1 reads LNHDA; CDR2 reads SQIVND (reference sequence). The CDR3 loop reads CASKPGTGIGGYTF. The CDR3 bases are TGTGCCAGTAAGCCCGGGACAGGGATTGGTGGCTACACCTTC.

The J gene is TRBJ1-5, the V gene TRBV5-5, with 7 bases matching TRBD1. Germline loops: CDR1 SGHKS, CDR2 YYEKEE (reference sequence). With 1 base clipped from V and 4 bases from J, the junction kept 8 bases outside the gene matches. CDR3 length: 16 residues. This chain's CDR3 is CASSLSNRGRNQPQHF. CDR3 coding DNA: TGTGCCAGCAGCTTGAGTAACAGGGGAAGGAATCAGCCCCAGCATTTT.

The chain employs TRBV7-3 and TRBJ2-3, with D possibly TRBD2 on 5 matching bases. The V and J ends lost 1 base and 0 bases respectively, with 11 bases between them. Germline loops: CDR1 SGHTA, CDR2 FQGTGA. There are 16 residues in the CDR3. CDR3 sequence reads: CASSLRAASSTDTQYF. CDR3 coding DNA: TGTGCCAGCAGCTTAAGAGCGGCCTCTAGCACAGATACGCAGTATTTT.

J is TRBJ2-7 and V is TRBV18, with D possibly matching TRBD1 (5 bases). The V gene's germline CDR1 is KGHSH and CDR2 LQKENI. This CDR3 comprises 15 residues. Trimming cost V 0 bases and J 1 base, with 10 bases left between them. CDR3 amino acids: CASSPPAGKSYEQYF. CDR3 nucleotide sequence: TGTGCCAGCTCACCACCGGCAGGGAAGTCCTACGAGCAGTACTTC. Full variable domain (outside the CDR3, taken from reference TRBV18 and TRBJ2-7): NAGVMQNPRHLVRRRGQEARLRCSPMKGHSHVYWYRQLPEEGLKFMVYLQKENIIDESGMPKERFSAEFPKEGPSILRIQQVVRGDSAAYFCASSPPAGKSYEQYFGPGTRLTVT.

The J gene is TRBJ1-5, the V gene TRBV6-5, with TRBD1 matching 7 bases. The CDR3 runs 14 residues. Trimming took 6 bases from V and 11 from J; bases not matched to a gene: 13. The germline gives CDR1 MNHEY, CDR2 SVGAGI. The CDR3 region has the DNA TGTGCCAGCAGATACCTCACAGGGGATTCAGCCCAGCATTTT. This translates into CASRYLTGDSAQHF.

This clone was counted a few times. The V call is TRBV7-9, the J call TRBJ1-2; maybe TRBD1 (5 bases). Germline-derived CDR1 and CDR2 are SEHNR and FQNEAQ (reference sequence). CDR3 length equals 14 residues. V lost 1 base and J lost 8, with 14 bases in between. CDR3 amino acids: CASSLEAGSGGYTF. CDR3 in DNA: TGTGCCAGCAGCTTAGAAGCAGGGTCTGGAGGCTACACCTTC.

The rearrangement links TRBV19 to TRBJ2-5, with D tentatively TRBD2 (6 bases). The CDR3 spans 16 residues. Germline CDR1 and CDR2: LNHDA and SQIVND (reference sequence). V gave up 4 bases and J gave up 1 base, with 16 bases separating them. The CDR3 sequence: CASSTGLRRGQETQYF. The CDR3 DNA reads TGTGCCAGTAGTACCGGGCTGAGGAGGGGCCAAGAGACCCAGTACTTC.

The V call is TRBV19, the J call TRBJ2-3, with D tentatively TRBD1 (5 bases). V was clipped by 3 bases and J by 4 bases, with 26 bases between them. Germline V CDR1 and CDR2: LNHDA, SQIVND (reference sequence). CDR3 length: 19 residues. The DNA of the CDR3 is TGTGCCAGTAGTATGACAAGGCAGGGTTTGCGAAGTGGAGCAGATACGCAGTATTTT. The encoded protein is CASSMTRQGLRSGADTQYF.

The CDR3 sequence: CACSGGAGYNEQFF. For the CDR3, the DNA is TGTGCCTGTAGTGGGGGGGCTGGCTACAATGAGCAGTTCTTC. The rearrangement joins TRBV27 to TRBJ2-1, with a tentative D call TRBD2 (7 bases). The CDR3 length is 14 residues. V lost 11 bases to trimming and J lost 3 bases, with 17 bases between them. CDR1 and CDR2 from the germline V gene are MNHEY and SMNVEV (reference sequence).

This clone was found once. The chain joins TRBV2 to TRBJ1-5; the match to TRBD1 covers 8 bases. Germline CDR1 is SNHLY and CDR2 is FYNNEI. The length of the CDR3 is 16 residues. Losses at the gene ends were 7 bases for V and 7 bases for J; bases not matched to a gene: 15. The CDR3 loop is CASTPGQGGSRQPQHF. The CDR3 DNA sequence: TGTGCCAGCACCCCAGGACAGGGAGGTAGTCGGCAGCCCCAGCATTTT.